The present T cell receptor beta chain was sequenced within a study of blood T cell repertoires in COVID-19. On the study more broadly: The United States, Italy and Spain supplied acute and convalescent COVID-19 samples. PBMCs, B-cell-depleted T cells, or T cells provided the cDNA or gDNA that made up the material.

The Seattle patients joined while their infection was active and were tracked longitudinally afterward. CDR3 length equals 11 residues. Germline values: CDR1 SQVTM, CDR2 ANQGSEA. V lost 7 bases and J lost 3, with 10 bases in between. Per the study methods: Nucleated cell counts were estimated from reference gene primer amplification. Generated by immunoSEQ multiplex PCR, the TCRdb table keeps only in-frame clones and is missing some. D and trimming were read from the DNA, whereas the V and J calls and clone size are those reported in that table. The profile covers around 310,000 clones, with roughly 89% appearing a single time and 0.8% to 1.3% taken by the ten largest.

The source material was peripheral blood. V is TRBV29-1 and J is TRBJ2-7; the D gene is possibly TRBD1 (5 bases). This sequence originates from a woman aged 40 to 55 with COVID-19, enrolled during active disease. CDR3 sequence reads: CSAQDDYEQYF. The CDR3 DNA reads as TGCAGCGCACAGGATGACTACGAGCAGTACTTC.